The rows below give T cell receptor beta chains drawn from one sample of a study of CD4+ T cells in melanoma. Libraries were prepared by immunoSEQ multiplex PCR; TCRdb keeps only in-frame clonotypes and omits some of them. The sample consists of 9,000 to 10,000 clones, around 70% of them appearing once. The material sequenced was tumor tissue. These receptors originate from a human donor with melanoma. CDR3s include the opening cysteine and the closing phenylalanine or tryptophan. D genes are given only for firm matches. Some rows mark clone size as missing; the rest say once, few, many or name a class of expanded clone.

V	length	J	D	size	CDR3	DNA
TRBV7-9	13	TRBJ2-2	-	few	CASSLGATGELFF	TGTGCCAGCAGCTTAGGTGCTACCGGGGAGCTGTTTTTT
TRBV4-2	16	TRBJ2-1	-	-	CASSQEPPPNYNEQFF	TGTGCCAGCAGCCAAGAGCCTCCACCTAACTACAATGAGCAGTTCTTC
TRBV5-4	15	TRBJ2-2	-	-	CASSPASANTGELFF	TGTGCCAGCAGCCCTGCGTCAGCGAACACCGGGGAGCTGTTTTTT
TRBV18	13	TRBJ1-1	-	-	CASSARSDTEAFF	TGTGCCAGCTCTGCGAGATCGGACACTGAAGCTTTCTTT
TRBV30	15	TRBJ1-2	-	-	CAWSVHGVPGYGYTF	TGTGCCTGGAGTGTACACGGGGTACCCGGCTATGGCTACACCTTC
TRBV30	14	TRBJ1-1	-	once	CAWSPIGGYTEAFF	TGTGCCTGGAGTCCGATTGGGGGTTACACTGAAGCTTTCTTT
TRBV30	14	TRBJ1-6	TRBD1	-	CAWKNRGPNSPLHF	TGTGCCTGGAAGAACAGGGGGCCTAATTCACCCCTCCACTTT
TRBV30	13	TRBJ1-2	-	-	CAGTQGRYGGYTF	TGTGCCGGCACACAGGGTCGATATGGTGGCTACACCTTC
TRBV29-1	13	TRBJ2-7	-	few	CSAQGSGGHEQYF	TGCAGCGCCCAGGGGAGCGGAGGCCACGAGCAGTACTTC
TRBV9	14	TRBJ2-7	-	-	CASGWAESPYEQYF	TGTGCCAGCGGGTGGGCCGAGAGCCCCTACGAGCAGTACTTC
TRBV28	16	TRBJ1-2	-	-	CASSLSAGDGNYGYTF	TGTGCCAGCAGTTTATCGGCGGGGGACGGAAACTATGGCTACACCTTC
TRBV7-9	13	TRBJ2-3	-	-	CASSDTGTDTQYF	TGTGCCAGCAGCGACACGGGGACAGATACGCAGTATTTT
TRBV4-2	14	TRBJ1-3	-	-	CASSQDTGKTSIYF	TGTGCCAGCAGCCAAGATACAGGAAAAACATCCATATATTTT
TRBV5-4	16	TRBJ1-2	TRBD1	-	CASSSEGTGRPYGYTF	TGTGCCAGCAGCTCGGAAGGGACAGGGAGGCCCTATGGCTACACCTTC
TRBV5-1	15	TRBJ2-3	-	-	CASSSANRQVDTQYF	TGCGCCAGCAGCTCCGCGAACAGACAAGTTGATACGCAGTATTTT
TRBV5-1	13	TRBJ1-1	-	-	CASSFGKAPEAFF	TGCGCCAGCAGCTTTGGTAAGGCTCCTGAAGCTTTCTTT
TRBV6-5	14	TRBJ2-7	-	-	CASSPSVGSYEQYF	TGTGCCAGCAGCCCTAGCGTAGGGTCGTACGAGCAGTACTTC
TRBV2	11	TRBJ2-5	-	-	CASENAETQYF	TGTGCCAGCGAAAATGCGGAGACCCAGTACTTC
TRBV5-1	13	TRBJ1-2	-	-	CASSRGASGGYTF	TGCGCCAGCAGTAGGGGGGCAAGTGGTGGCTACACCTTC
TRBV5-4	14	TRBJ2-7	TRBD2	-	CASSLAGLGREQYF	TGTGCCAGCAGCTTGGCGGGACTAGGCCGTGAGCAGTACTTC
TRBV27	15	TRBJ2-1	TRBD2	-	CASSFSRGAKDEQFF	TGTGCCAGCAGTTTTTCGCGGGGGGCTAAGGATGAGCAGTTCTTC
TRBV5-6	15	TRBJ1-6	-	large	CASSDTGLDDSPLHF	TGTGCCAGCAGCGACACAGGGTTAGATGATTCACCCCTCCACTTT
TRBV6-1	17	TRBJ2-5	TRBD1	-	CASSDGQGGYNQETQYF	TGTGCCAGCAGTGACGGACAGGGGGGGTACAATCAAGAGACCCAGTACTTC
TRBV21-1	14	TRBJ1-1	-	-	CASSNRTENTEAFF	TGTGCCAGCAGCAACCGGACAGAGAACACTGAAGCTTTCTTT
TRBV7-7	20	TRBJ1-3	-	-	CASSLYPRDPVLLTGNTIYF	TGTGCTAGCAGCTTATACCCCCGGGACCCGGTGTTACTTACTGGAAACACCATATATTTT
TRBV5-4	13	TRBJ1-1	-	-	CASTPGMNTEAFF	TGTGCCAGCACCCCGGGTATGAACACTGAAGCTTTCTTT
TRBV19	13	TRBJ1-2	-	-	CASSMLVSDGYTF	TGTGCCAGTAGTATGCTAGTGAGTGATGGCTACACCTTC
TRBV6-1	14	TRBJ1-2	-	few	CASSVQKRNYGYTF	TGTGCCAGCAGTGTTCAGAAGCGGAACTATGGCTACACCTTC
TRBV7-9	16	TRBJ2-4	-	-	CASSGATGSGKNIQYF	TGTGCCAGCAGCGGAGCCACCGGGTCGGGCAAAAACATTCAGTACTTC
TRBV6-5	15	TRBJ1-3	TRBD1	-	CASSRQGRSGNTIYF	TGTGCCAGCAGCAGACAGGGCCGCTCTGGAAACACCATATATTTT
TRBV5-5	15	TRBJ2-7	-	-	CASSLVSGVSYEQYF	TGTGCCAGCAGCTTGGTCTCAGGGGTCTCCTACGAGCAGTACTTC
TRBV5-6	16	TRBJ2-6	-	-	CASNLGGPSGANVLTF	TGTGCCAGCAACCTCGGGGGGCCCTCTGGGGCCAACGTCCTGACTTTC
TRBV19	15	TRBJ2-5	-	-	CASSVRQVPQETQYF	TGTGCCAGTAGTGTGCGACAGGTCCCCCAAGAGACCCAGTACTTC
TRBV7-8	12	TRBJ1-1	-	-	CASSDIYTEAFF	TGTGCCAGCAGCGACATCTACACTGAAGCTTTCTTT
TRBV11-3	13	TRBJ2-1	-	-	CASSSGMWNEQFF	TGTGCCAGCAGTTCGGGGATGTGGAATGAGCAGTTCTTC
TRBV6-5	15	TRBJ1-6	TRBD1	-	CASSQTGTANSPLHF	TGTGCCAGCAGTCAGACCGGGACAGCTAATTCACCCCTCCACTTT
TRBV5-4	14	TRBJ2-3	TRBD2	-	CASRSSGAADTQYF	TGTGCCAGCAGGTCCAGCGGGGCGGCAGATACGCAGTATTTT
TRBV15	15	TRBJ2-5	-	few	CATSRDRASQETQYF	TGTGCCACCAGCAGAGATCGAGCCAGCCAAGAGACCCAGTACTTC
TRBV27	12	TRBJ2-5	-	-	CASGSMYETQYF	TGTGCCAGCGGTAGTATGTACGAGACCCAGTACTTC
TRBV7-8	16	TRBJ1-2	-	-	CASSLARFPGLSGYTF	TGTGCCAGCAGCTTAGCGCGATTTCCAGGGTTGTCAGGCTACACCTTC
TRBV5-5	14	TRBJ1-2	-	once	CASSLGRDLHGYTF	TGTGCCAGCAGCTTGGGCCGGGACCTCCATGGCTACACCTTC
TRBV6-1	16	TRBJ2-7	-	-	CASSEAPQGGPYEQYF	TGTGCCAGCAGTGAAGCCCCCCAGGGGGGTCCCTACGAGCAGTACTTC
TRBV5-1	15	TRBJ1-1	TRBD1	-	CASSSRTGGGGEAFF	TGCGCCAGCAGCTCTAGGACAGGGGGCGGCGGTGAAGCTTTCTTT
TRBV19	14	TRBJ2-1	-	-	CASSIPDGYNEQFF	TGTGCCAGTAGTATACCAGACGGGTACAATGAGCAGTTCTTC
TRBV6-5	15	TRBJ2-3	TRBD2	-	CASSRTSGAGGTQYF	TGTGCCAGCAGCCGGACTAGCGGGGCCGGGGGTACGCAGTATTTT
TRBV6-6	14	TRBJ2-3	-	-	CATRRGAGTDTQYF	TGTGCCACAAGGAGGGGGGCAGGCACAGATACGCAGTATTTT
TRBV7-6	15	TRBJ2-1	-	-	CASSLAPGSADEQFF	TGTGCCAGCAGCTTAGCGCCGGGTAGCGCCGATGAGCAGTTCTTC